This TCR beta chain was profiled in a study of CD8+CD57+ T cells in acquired aplastic anemia. TCR beta VDJ combinations and CDR3 sequences were profiled from genomic DNA. TCRdb processed the reads anew with MiXCR; each CDR3 protein has one entry. The sample consists of roughly 40,000 distinct CDR3 sequences, 65% to 70% of them appearing once. Study-wide findings and caveats: Statistical testing detected no significant gap in CD8+ Simpson's diversity between patients and controls.

CDR1 is LGHNA and CDR2 is YSLEER in the germline V gene. This CDR3 spans 15 amino acids. J lost 1 base, V lost 6 bases, and 6 bases had no gene match. A word on this clonotype: Its antigen is unidentified.

Sequencing was carried out using sorted CD4+, CD8+, or CD8+CD57+ T cells (not recorded which) from PBMCs. This clonotype was obtained from a human donor in good health, serving as a control. The genes are TRBV4-3 and TRBJ1-1, with 9 bases aligning to TRBD1. The DNA of the CDR3 is TGCGCCAGCAGTTCCAGGACAGGGGAGAACACTGAAGCTTTCTTT. This encodes CASSSRTGENTEAFF.